This TCR beta chain emerged from a study of blood T cell repertoires in COVID-19. For the study at large: COVID-19 samples collected from the United States, Italy and Spain covered acute and convalescent phases. Sample material is recorded as cDNA or gDNA derived from T cells, B-cell-depleted T cells, or PBMCs.

As originally analysed: Reference gene primer amplification gave nucleated cell count estimates. Sequencing used immunoSEQ multiplex PCR; TCRdb keeps in-frame clones, though not all of them. V and J calls and clone size follow that table, whereas D and trimming were derived from the DNA. The sample yields approximately 65,000 clones, over 75% seen once. The junction had 5 bases not matched to a gene; V was cut back by 8 bases and J by 7 bases. The germline V gene encodes CDR1 ENHRY and CDR2 SYGVKD. This CDR3 has 12 residues. The specimen was peripheral blood. The clonotype was recovered from a man aged 60-69 years with acute or convalescent COVID-19. The J gene is TRBJ1-2, the V gene TRBV10-3; 9 bases are shared with TRBD1. CDR3 coding DNA: TGTGCCATCGGGGACAGGGAAGGTGGCTACACCTTC. Translation: CAIGDREGGYTF.